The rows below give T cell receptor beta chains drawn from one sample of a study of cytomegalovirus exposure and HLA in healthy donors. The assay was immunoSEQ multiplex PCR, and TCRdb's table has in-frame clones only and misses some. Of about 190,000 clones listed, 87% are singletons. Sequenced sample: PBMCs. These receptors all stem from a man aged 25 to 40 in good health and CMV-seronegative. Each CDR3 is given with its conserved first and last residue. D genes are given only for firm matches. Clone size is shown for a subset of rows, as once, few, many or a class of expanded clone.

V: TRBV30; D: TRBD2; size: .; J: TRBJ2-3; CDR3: CAWSVSASGGTDTQYF; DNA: TGTGCCTGGAGTGTCTCAGCTAGCGGGGGGACAGATACGCAGTATTTT
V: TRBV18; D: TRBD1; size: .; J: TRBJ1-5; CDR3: CASSPIPGQGLSNQPQHF; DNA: TGTGCCAGCTCACCGATCCCGGGACAGGGTTTGAGCAATCAGCCCCAGCATTTT
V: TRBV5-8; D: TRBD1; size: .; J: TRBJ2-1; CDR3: CASSLVGDSHGSYNEQFF; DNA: TGTGCCAGCAGCTTGGTCGGGGACAGCCACGGCTCCTACAATGAGCAGTTCTTC
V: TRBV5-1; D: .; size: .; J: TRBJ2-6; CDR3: CASSFKRMPSGANVLTF; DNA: TGCGCCAGCAGCTTCAAGCGGATGCCCTCTGGGGCCAACGTCCTGACTTTC
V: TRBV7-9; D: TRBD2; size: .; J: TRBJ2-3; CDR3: CSSRSGTSGSDTQYF; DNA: TGTTCCAGCCGATCTGGGACTAGCGGGAGTGATACGCAGTATTTT
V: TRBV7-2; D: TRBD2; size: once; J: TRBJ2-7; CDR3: CASSYRRGGTYEQYF; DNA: TGTGCCAGCAGCTACCGGCGGGGGGGGACCTACGAGCAGTACTTC
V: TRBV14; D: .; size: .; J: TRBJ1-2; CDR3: CASSQGGGNYGYTF; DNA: TGTGCCAGCAGCCAAGGTGGAGGGAACTATGGCTACACCTTC
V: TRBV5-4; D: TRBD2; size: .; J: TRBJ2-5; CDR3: CASSKGLAEETQYF; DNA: TGTGCCAGCAGCAAGGGACTAGCGGAAGAGACCCAGTACTTC
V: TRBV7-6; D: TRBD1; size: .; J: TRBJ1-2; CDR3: CASSLIGTGTYGYTF; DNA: TGTGCCAGCAGCTTAATCGGGACAGGAACCTATGGCTACACCTTC
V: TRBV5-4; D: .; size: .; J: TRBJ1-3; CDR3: CASSVEPTRVRGSGNTIYF; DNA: TGTGCCAGCAGCGTAGAGCCTACAAGGGTTCGGGGCTCTGGAAACACCATATATTTT
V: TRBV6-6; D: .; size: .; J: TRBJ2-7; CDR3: CASSYARGSVDEQYF; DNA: TGTGCCAGCAGTTACGCGCGGGGAAGTGTTGACGAGCAGTACTTC
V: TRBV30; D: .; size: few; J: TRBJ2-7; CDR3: CAWNNGGYYEQYF; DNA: TGTGCCTGGAATAACGGCGGGTACTACGAGCAGTACTTC
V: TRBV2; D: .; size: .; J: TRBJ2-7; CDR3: CASVGRGYEQYF; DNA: TGTGCCAGCGTAGGCAGGGGCTACGAGCAGTACTTC
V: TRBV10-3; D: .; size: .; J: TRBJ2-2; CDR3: CAIKQLQGTGELFF; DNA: TGTGCCATCAAACAACTTCAGGGCACCGGGGAGCTGTTTTTT
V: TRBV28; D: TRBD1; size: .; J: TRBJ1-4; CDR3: CASSGQGANEKLFF; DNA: TGTGCCAGCAGTGGACAGGGGGCTAATGAAAAACTGTTTTTT
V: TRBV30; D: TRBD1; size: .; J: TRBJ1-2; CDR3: CAWRGQGYGYTF; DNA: TGTGCCTGGAGGGGACAGGGATATGGCTACACCTTC
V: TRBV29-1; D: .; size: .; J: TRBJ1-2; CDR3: CSVEDAPQDGYTF; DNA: TGCAGCGTTGAAGACGCCCCACAGGATGGCTACACCTTC
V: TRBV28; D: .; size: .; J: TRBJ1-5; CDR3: CASSLSGLLNQPQHF; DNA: TGTGCCAGCAGTTTATCTGGACTTCTTAATCAGCCCCAGCATTTT
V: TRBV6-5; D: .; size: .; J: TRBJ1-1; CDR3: CASGTGTEAFF; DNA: TGTGCCAGCGGCACGGGCACTGAAGCTTTCTTT
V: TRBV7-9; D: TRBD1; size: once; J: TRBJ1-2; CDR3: CASSQDRGAGYGYTF; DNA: TGTGCCAGCAGCCAAGACAGGGGCGCCGGCTATGGCTACACCTTC
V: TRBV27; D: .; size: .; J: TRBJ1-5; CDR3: CASRNQGRNQPQHF; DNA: TGTGCCAGCAGGAACCAGGGTCGCAATCAGCCCCAGCATTTT
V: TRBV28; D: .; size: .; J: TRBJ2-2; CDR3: CASSLSVGQVDTGELFF; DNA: TGTGCCAGCAGTTTATCAGTAGGCCAGGTAGACACCGGGGAGCTGTTTTTT
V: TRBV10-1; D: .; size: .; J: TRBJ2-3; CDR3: CASNDRSTDTQYF; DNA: TGCGCCAGCAATGACAGGAGCACAGATACGCAGTATTTT
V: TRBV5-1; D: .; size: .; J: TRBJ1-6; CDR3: CASSLGGQKLNSPLHF; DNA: TGCGCCAGCAGCTTGGGTGGACAAAAATTAAATTCACCCCTCCACTTT
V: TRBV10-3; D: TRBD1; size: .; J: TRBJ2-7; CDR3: CAISEGTGGYYEQYF; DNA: TGTGCCATCAGTGAGGGGACAGGGGGCTACTACGAGCAGTACTTC
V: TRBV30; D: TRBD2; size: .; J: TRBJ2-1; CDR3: CAWMGLADNEQFF; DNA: TGTGCCTGGATGGGACTAGCGGACAATGAGCAGTTCTTC
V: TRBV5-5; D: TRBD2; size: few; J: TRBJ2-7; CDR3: CASSLGLAGNYEQYF; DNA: TGTGCCAGCAGCTTAGGACTAGCGGGAAACTACGAGCAGTACTTC
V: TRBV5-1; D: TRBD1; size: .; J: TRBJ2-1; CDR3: CASSQSTGGADHEQFF; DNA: TGCGCCAGCAGCCAATCGACAGGGGGCGCAGATCATGAGCAGTTCTTC
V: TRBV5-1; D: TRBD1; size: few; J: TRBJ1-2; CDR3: CASSFQGAEGYTF; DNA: TGCGCCAGCAGTTTTCAGGGGGCCGAGGGCTACACCTTC
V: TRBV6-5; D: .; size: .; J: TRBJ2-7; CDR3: CASSYSNGHEQYF; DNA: TGTGCCAGCAGTTACTCCAATGGCCACGAGCAGTACTTC
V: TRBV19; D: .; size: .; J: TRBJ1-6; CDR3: CASRRQANSPLHF; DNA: TGTGCCAGCCGCCGACAGGCTAATTCACCCCTCCACTTT
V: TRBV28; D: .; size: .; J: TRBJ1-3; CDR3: CASSFGGDGNTIYF; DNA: TGTGCCAGCAGTTTCGGGGGAGATGGAAACACCATATATTTT
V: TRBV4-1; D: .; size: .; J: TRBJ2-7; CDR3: CASSQGHSLREQYF; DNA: TGCGCCAGCAGCCAGGGACATTCGCTTAGGGAGCAGTACTTC
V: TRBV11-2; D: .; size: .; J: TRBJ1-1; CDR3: CASSGGMNTEAFF; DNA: TGTGCCAGCAGCGGCGGGATGAACACTGAAGCTTTCTTT
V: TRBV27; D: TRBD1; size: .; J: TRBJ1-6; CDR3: CASSLDRGSSYNSPLHF; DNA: TGTGCCAGCAGTTTGGACAGGGGGAGCTCCTATAATTCACCCCTCCACTTT
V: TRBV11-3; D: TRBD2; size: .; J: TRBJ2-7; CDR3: CASSLDLVGTSGYEQYF; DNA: TGTGCCAGCAGCTTAGATCTGGTAGGGACTAGCGGTTACGAGCAGTACTTC
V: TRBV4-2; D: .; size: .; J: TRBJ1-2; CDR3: CASSQGPYGYTF; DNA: TGTGCCAGCAGCCAAGGGCCTTATGGCTACACCTTC
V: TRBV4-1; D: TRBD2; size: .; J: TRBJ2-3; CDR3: CASSHSGGAADTQYF; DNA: TGCGCCAGCAGCCATTCGGGGGGGGCGGCAGATACGCAGTATTTT
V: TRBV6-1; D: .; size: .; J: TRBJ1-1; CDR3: CASRILQAPTEAFF; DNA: TGTGCCAGCAGAATATTACAGGCCCCCACTGAAGCTTTCTTT